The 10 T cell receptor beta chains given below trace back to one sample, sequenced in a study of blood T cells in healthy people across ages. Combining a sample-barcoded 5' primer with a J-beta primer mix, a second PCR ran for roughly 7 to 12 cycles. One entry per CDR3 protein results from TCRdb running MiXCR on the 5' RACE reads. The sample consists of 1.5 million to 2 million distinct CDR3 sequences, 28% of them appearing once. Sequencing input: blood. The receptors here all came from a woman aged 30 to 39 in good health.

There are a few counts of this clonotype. CDR3 sequence (DNA): TGTGCCAGCCGGCGCCGGACAGGGGGCACCGGGGAGCTGTTTTTT. It encodes CASRRRTGGTGELFF. V is TRBV11-2 and J is TRBJ2-2, with TRBD1 matching 10 bases. CDR3 length: 15 residues. The trim removed 8 bases at V and 4 bases at J, leaving 7 bases unmatched. Germline V gives CDR1 SGHAT, CDR2 FQNNGV.

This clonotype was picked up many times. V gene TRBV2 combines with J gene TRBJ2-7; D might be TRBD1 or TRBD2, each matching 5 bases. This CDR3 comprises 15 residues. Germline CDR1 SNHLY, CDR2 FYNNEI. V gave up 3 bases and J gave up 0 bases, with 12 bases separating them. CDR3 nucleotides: TGTGCCAGCAGTGATCCGGGACGTGACTCCTACGAGCAGTACTTC. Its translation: CASSDPGRDSYEQYF. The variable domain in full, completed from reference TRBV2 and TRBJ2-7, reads EPEVTQTPSHQVTQMGQEVILRCVPISNHLYFYWYRQILGQKVEFLVSFYNNEISEKSEIFDDQFSVERPDGSNFTLKIRSTKLEDSAMYFCASSDPGRDSYEQYFGPGTRLTVT.

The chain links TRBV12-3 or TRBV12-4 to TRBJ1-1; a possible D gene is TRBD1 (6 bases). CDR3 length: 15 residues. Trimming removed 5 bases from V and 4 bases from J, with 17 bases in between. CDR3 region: CASSVKTGPSTEAFF. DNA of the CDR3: TGTGCCAGCAGTGTGAAGACAGGACCAAGCACTGAAGCTTTCTTT.

CDR3 in amino acids: CASSGLPSGANVLTF. Here the CDR3 DNA reads TGTGCCAGCAGTGGACTGCCCTCTGGGGCCAACGTCCTGACTTTC. The chain is built from TRBV6-1 and TRBJ2-6; no definite D call. Germline CDR1 reads MNHNS; CDR2 reads SASEGT. The CDR3 has 15 amino acids. The V end lost 4 bases, the J end lost 0 bases, and 7 bases lay between the germline ends.

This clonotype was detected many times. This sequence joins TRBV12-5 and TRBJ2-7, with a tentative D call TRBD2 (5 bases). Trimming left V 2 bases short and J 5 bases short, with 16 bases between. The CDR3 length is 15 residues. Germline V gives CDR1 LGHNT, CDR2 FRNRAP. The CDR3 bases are TGTGCTAGTGGTTTGCTTACTAGATCAAGCCACGAGCAGTACTTC. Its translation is CASGLLTRSSHEQYF.

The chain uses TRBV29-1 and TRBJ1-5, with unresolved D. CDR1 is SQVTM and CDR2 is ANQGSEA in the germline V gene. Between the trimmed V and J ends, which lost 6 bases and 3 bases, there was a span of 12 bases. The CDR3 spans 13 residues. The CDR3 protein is CSVDDGNNQPQHF. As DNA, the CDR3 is TGCAGCGTAGACGACGGAAACAATCAGCCCCAGCATTTT.

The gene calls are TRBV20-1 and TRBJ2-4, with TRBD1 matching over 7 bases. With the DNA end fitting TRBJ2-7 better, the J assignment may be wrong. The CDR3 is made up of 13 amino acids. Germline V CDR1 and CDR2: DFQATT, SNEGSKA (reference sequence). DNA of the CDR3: TGCAGTGCCTCAAGACAGGGATTATACGAGCAGTACTTC. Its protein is CSASRQGLYEQYF.

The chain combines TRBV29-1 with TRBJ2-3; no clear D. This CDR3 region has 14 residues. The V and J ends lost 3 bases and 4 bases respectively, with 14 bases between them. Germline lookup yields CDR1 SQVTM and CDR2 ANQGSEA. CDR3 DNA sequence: TGCAGCGTTGATGGGAACTGGGTGGCAGATACGCAGTATTTT. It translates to CSVDGNWVADTQYF.

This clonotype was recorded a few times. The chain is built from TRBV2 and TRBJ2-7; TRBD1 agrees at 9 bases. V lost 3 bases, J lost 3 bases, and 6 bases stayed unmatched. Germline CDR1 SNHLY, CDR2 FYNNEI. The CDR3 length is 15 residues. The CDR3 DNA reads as TGTGCCAGCAGTGACTCCGGGACAGGGATCTACGAGCAGTACTTC. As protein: CASSDSGTGIYEQYF.

The CDR3 DNA is TGTGCCACCAGCGCCCGGGGGAGCGGTCCCACCGGGGAGCTGTTTTTT. Protein product: CATSARGSGPTGELFF. The chain couples TRBV24-1 to TRBJ2-2, with TRBD2 as a possible D gene (6 bases). This CDR3 is built from 16 residues. Trimming took off 7 bases at V and 4 bases at J, with 18 bases between the two ends. Germline V gives CDR1 KGHDR, CDR2 SFDVKD.